This T cell receptor (beta chain) is from a study of cytomegalovirus exposure and HLA in healthy donors (dated by TCRdb to 2016 to 2017). At the level of the whole study: An earlier analysis of about 560 of the donors reported 276 Gb of sequence data and some 110 million unique TCR beta sequences obtained from 150 million to 200 million T cells. Using immunosequencing, the study profiled T cell repertoires from 666 subjects and related those repertoires to cytomegalovirus serostatus. Rather than drawing on any new phenotypic data, the later analysis identified candidate immune exposures from TCR beta sequences and the way those sequences occurred across donors. A later genetic analysis used genome-wide SNP genotypes for about 65% of the roughly 700 donors, treating that subset as a discovery cohort. Along with the approximately 700-subject first cohort, a separate validation cohort of over a hundred different subjects was used. Of the 350 to 450 genotyped donors, 75% to 85% were placed in the genetic ancestry cluster associated with self-reported Caucasian donors. Typing coverage varied by locus: roughly 620-640 donors for A, B, C, DRB1 and DQB1; more than 500 for DQA1; 600 to 610 for DPA1; around 490 for DPB1. Approximately 300 gigabases of sequencing data and approximately 92 million unique TCR sequences made up an early release that covered some 640 HLA-typed donors. Every repertoire in the discovery cohort had been generated on one and the same sequencing platform. Alongside the repertoire data, information on donor age, sex, ethnicity and CMV serostatus was compiled. The aim of the study was to test whether cataloging public T cell receptors could identify signatures of past pathogen exposure. HLA typing covered class I and class II loci at four-digit resolution. A later analysis re-analyzed previously published TCR beta repertoires from several hundred donors and added high-resolution HLA genotyping to study TCR occurrence patterns. The study combined high-throughput TCR immunosequencing, statistical association of individual TCRs with disease status, and machine learning to predict cytomegalovirus infection status. In an earlier analysis of several hundred of the donors, high-throughput TCR beta sequencing was used to judge whether each TCR beta V gene segment behaved as functional or pseudogenic. A handful of DR-DQ haplotypes were treated as single units for association and clustering because of strong linkage in the cohort. Among around 400 genotyped donors of the cohort, an average of around 250,000 unique TCR beta nucleotide sequences was sequenced per donor, of which roughly 17% were non-productive. Paper-wide results and their limitations: A further reported finding was that TCR beta sequences accurately predicted the HLA-A and HLA-B alleles for most subjects in the first cohort. According to a later analysis, TCR association rates differed among HLA loci, with DRB1 alleles showing the most associated TCRs and HLA-C alleles showing the fewest. The presence/absence analyses assumed that sequencing depth was roughly uniform across donors, and that assumption may not be true. An earlier analysis of approximately 530 of the donors showed that most TCR beta V segments appeared in productive rearrangements either about 87% or about 30% of the time, which broadly matched IMGT annotations. Because counts were too low, around 17 rarely observed V segments, including chromosome 9 orphons, were left out of the earlier analysis of 587 of the donors. According to a later analysis, most CMV-associated TCR beta chains appeared to be HLA-restricted, and the HLA associations seemed to be driven largely by CMV exposure. According to a later analysis, parvovirus B19, influenza, CMV and Epstein-Barr virus appeared linked to several top co-occurrence clusters. The authors suggested that the approach could potentially be generalized to other disease states and immunological phenotypes. A cluster of highly shared sequence variants was judged likely to be a technical artifact of the sequencing pipeline. Across donors, most TCR sequences were observed very rarely, whereas some public TCRs were present in many individuals. A few of the identified cytomegalovirus-associated TCR beta chains were confirmed in vitro to be specific for cytomegalovirus antigens. Linkage disequilibrium might explain the correlated functional status among segregating V segments, but an unknown experimental factor could not be excluded. Specific HLA alleles were associated with over 15,000 TCR beta sequences at a false discovery rate of 0.05 in a later analysis. For the cohort, immune exposure information was limited to CMV serostatus. The classifier was reported to diagnose cytomegalovirus status with high specificity and sensitivity in both the original and validation cohorts. Because the 87-base-pair reads could not distinguish some IMGT-functional V segments, including TRBV6-2 and TRBV6-3, those segments were excluded. The cohort was sequenced for TCR beta chains only, and without alpha or paired-chain data the features that could be detected were limited. HLA typing was unavailable for some donors at each locus, so association tests used only the typed subset. A total of some 180 TCR beta chains were listed by the study as associated with cytomegalovirus. When HLA alleles, especially DR and DQ, strongly co-occurred, TCR associations were difficult to assign to individual alleles. Compared with equally common non-associated chains, HLA-associated TCR beta chains in a later analysis were more clonally expanded and had lower generation probabilities. An association between a missense DCLRE1C variant and V-gene and J-gene trimming of TCR beta chains was found in a later genetic analysis and replicated in an independent cohort. Compared with the approximately 720-donor mean, donors in an Asian-associated ancestry cluster had fewer N-insertions in productive TCRs, according to a later genetic analysis.

Library preparation used the immunoSEQ multiplex PCR assay. A mixture of 60 forward primers for TCR Vbeta segments and 13 reverse primers for TCR Jbeta segments was used in the multiplex PCR. Amplification of the CDR3 region of rearranged TCR beta genes was performed with a multiplex PCR assay on genomic DNA. The Illumina HiSeq System was used to sequence the amplified TCR beta libraries as 87-base-pair reads. From the authors' description of their analysis: In a later analysis, approximately 74 million unique TCR beta chains were counted across the 690 or so repertoires, and roughly 11 million of these chains were shared by at least two donors. Raw reads were error-corrected and collapsed into unique sequences with a nearest-neighbor algorithm that merged closely related sequences to remove PCR and sequencing errors. To assign V, D and J gene segments, CDR3 sequences were aligned to IMGT reference sequences. Each retained sequence needed at least a six-nucleotide match to both a V gene segment and a J gene segment. Rearrangements were called productive when the CDR3 lacked stop codons and stayed in frame with V and J; all others were non-productive. Following IMGT convention, CDR3 was defined as the stretch from the second conserved V-encoded cysteine to the conserved J-encoded phenylalanine. The earlier analysis of about 500 of the donors excluded sequences that lacked an unambiguous match to a single V gene segment. An earlier analysis of approximately 590 of the donors called V segments functional above 56.7% productive rearrangements and segregating when the between-donor standard deviation exceeded 5%. A statistical classification framework was built to diagnose cytomegalovirus status from the catalog of TCR beta chain sequences. V and J gene assignment, in a later analysis, came from comparing TCR nucleotide sequences with IMGT/GENE-DB human TR gene sequences. Using the TCRdist pipeline, a later analysis assigned CDR3 sequences along with most-parsimonious VDJ recombination scenarios. In a later analysis, each TCR beta chain was defined by its CDR3 amino acid sequence together with its V-gene family, and reads lacking a unique V-gene family were excluded. A later analysis removed several hundred highly shared, low-generation-probability nucleotide sequences to deal with suspected cross-contamination and a sequencing artifact. In a later analysis, a clonal expansion index for each public chain was calculated from normalized within-repertoire ranks of inferred template counts. In a later analysis, generation probabilities were computed using a VDJ recombination model fitted to out-of-frame rearrangements, and the results were checked against IGoR. In a later analysis, hypergeometric tests were used to score TCR-TCR, TCR-HLA and TCR-CMV co-occurrence, with a repertoire-size bias correction applied to TCR pairs. To estimate false discovery rates, a later analysis permuted the HLA or CMV assignments 20 times. A later analysis grouped co-occurring TCRs with DBSCAN, adding TCRdist sequence similarity when clustering within HLA-allele-positive subsets. Co-occurrence clustering excluded repertoires with fewer than 30,000 or more than 120,000 public chains, plus five with anomalous nucleotide sharing. TCRdb limited this immuneACCESS table to in-frame rearrangements with V and J called. A share of clones is missing; checked studies link under half to unresolved V genes, and the rest is unexplained. D and trimming were read from the DNA, whereas the V and J calls and clone size are those reported in that table. This sample gives about 83,000 clones in total; about 77% of them show up just once. 4% to 5% of the sample goes to the ten largest clones.

Notes on this clone: What this receptor recognizes is not known. No base-level quality is on record; no much larger clone is a single base apart.

CDR1 SGHDT and CDR2 YYEEEE are derived from the germline V gene. The germline V end is reduced by 6 bases and the J end by 3 bases; junction bases left unmatched: 1. From the cysteine up to the phenylalanine, the CDR3 has a length of 14 residues. Only the CDR3 DNA is retained, 42 bases long and in frame from the first base. The cohort consisted of 600 or so healthy bone marrow donors. All cohort members were sampled while nominally healthy, although unrecorded immune exposures were likely present. The donor tested CMV seronegative and was one of the 352 seronegative cohort members. A peripheral blood sample was collected from each donor, and TCR beta sequencing was performed on peripheral blood mononuclear cells. The Qiagen DNeasy Blood Extraction Kit was used to extract genomic DNA from the blood cell samples.

The sequence was obtained from a man in his sixties in good health and CMV-seronegative. The chain was built from TRBV5-6 and TRBJ2-5; 14 nucleotides in the junction match TRBD2. Input material: PBMCs. For the CDR3, the sequence is CASTGLAGEETQYF. The sequence in DNA is TGTGCCAGCACGGGACTAGCGGGGGAAGAGACCCAGTACTTC.